This TCR beta chain was observed in a study of a mutant IDH1 vaccine in newly diagnosed glioma. Looking at the study overall: Prior therapy was radiotherapy, temozolomide, or both; most received both. The study's findings and limits: 85% to 95% of patients showed vaccine-induced immune responses across multiple MHC alleles.

Germline values: CDR1 SGHRS, CDR2 YFSETQ. Between the trimmed V and J ends, which lost 2 bases and 7 bases, there was a span of 16 bases. This CDR3 has 14 residues. Repertoires were generated with immunoSEQ multiplex PCR, while TCRdb's copy carries only in-frame clones and drops some. Counted here are tens of thousands of clones, around 85% occurring once; the ten biggest clones make up around 1.8%. Time point defined: week 5, during vaccination. Doses comprised 300 ug of mutant IDH1 20-mer peptide each, plus topical imiquimod. Donor tumors were new WHO grade 3 or 4 IDH1-mutant, ATRX-lost astrocytomas. This clone was detected only once. Its specificity is not known.

The TCR was taken from a middle-aged man with glioma. Source: PBMCs, taken from a glioma patient whose treatment included an IDH1 peptide vaccine. The genes are TRBV5-1 and TRBJ2-7, with D hard to call. The CDR3 region has the DNA TGCGCCAGCAGCTTAGACGAGACTGCGTGGGAGCAGTACTTC. Translated: CASSLDETAWEQYF.